This T cell receptor beta chain emerged from a study of cytomegalovirus exposure and HLA in healthy donors. Separate from the 666-subject first cohort, the approximately 130-subject validation cohort was the one that the donors belonged to. J lost 2 bases, V lost 2 bases, and 6 bases had no gene match. This CDR3 contains 16 residues. Per the germline V gene, CDR1 is SGDLS and CDR2 is YYNGEE. The method was immunoSEQ multiplex PCR; TCRdb's version includes in-frame clones alone and lacks a portion of them. Altogether 130,000 to 150,000 clones are present, around 88% being singletons, with the ten largest covering 7.5% to 8.5%.

The chain links TRBV9 to TRBJ2-2, with 7 bases fitting TRBD1. This TCR was recovered from a woman aged 18-29 years in good health and CMV-seropositive. The sample taken for sequencing was PBMCs. The CDR3 region is CASSVSGTANTGELFF. Here the CDR3 DNA reads TGTGCCAGCAGCGTTTCCGGGACAGCAAACACCGGGGAGCTGTTTTTT.